A selection of T cell receptor beta chains follows, all from one sample in a study of T-cell reconstitution after alpha-beta-depleted transplantation in children. One entry per CDR3 protein, called by TCRdb with MiXCR from the PCR reads. Of around 700,000 distinct CDR3 sequences listed, around 12% are singletons. Sequenced here: PBMCs, sampled before TCRalphabeta/CD19-depleted stem cell transplant. The receptors here all came from a girl aged 2 to 10 with congenital amegakaryocytic thrombocytopenia, due to receive a stem cell transplant. Both conserved end residues are part of each CDR3. The D gene is left open where the match is weak. Clone size is given for some rows only: seen once, a few or many times, or a class if the clone is expanded.

V: TRBV29-1; J: TRBJ1-4; D: NA; size: many; DNA: TGCAGCGTTGAAGAACTCTCCAGCGGGTGGAATGAAAAACTGTTTTTT; CDR3: CSVEELSSGWNEKLFF
V: TRBV5-1; J: TRBJ2-1; D: NA; size: many; DNA: TGCGCCAGCAGCTTGGTTGGGGTTGGATCCAATGAGCAGTTCTTC; CDR3: CASSLVGVGSNEQFF
V: TRBV27; J: TRBJ2-3; D: NA; size: many; DNA: TGTGCCAGCAGTTACTATGGGGGGCGCACAGATACGCAGTATTTT; CDR3: CASSYYGGRTDTQYF
V: TRBV20-1; J: TRBJ2-5; D: NA; size: many; DNA: TGCAGTGCGCCGAATGGACTACCTTACACCATGGAGACCCAGTACTTC; CDR3: CSAPNGLPYTMETQYF
V: TRBV12-3/TRBV12-4; J: TRBJ2-1; D: TRBD1; size: many; DNA: TGTGCCAGCAGCGGGACAGGCGACGACGTTGAGCAGTTCTTC; CDR3: CASSGTGDDVEQFF
V: TRBV27; J: TRBJ1-1; D: NA; size: few; DNA: TGTGCCAGCGCTAAAATGGCCTGGGGGGTCTATGATACTGAAGCTTTCTTT; CDR3: CASAKMAWGVYDTEAFF
V: TRBV24-1; J: TRBJ2-2; D: TRBD2; size: many; DNA: TGTGCCACCAGTGATCCTGGACTAGCGGGGGGCACCGGGGAGCTGTTTTTT; CDR3: CATSDPGLAGGTGELFF
V: TRBV20-1; J: TRBJ2-1; D: TRBD2; size: few; DNA: TGCAGTGCTAGAGGAAGTAGCGGGAGGGAAGTAAATGAGCAGTTCTTC; CDR3: CSARGSSGREVNEQFF
V: TRBV20-1; J: TRBJ2-1; D: TRBD2; size: few; DNA: TGCAGTGCTAGAGAGCCGGGACTAGCGGGACATGAGCAGTTCTTC; CDR3: CSAREPGLAGHEQFF
V: TRBV12-3/TRBV12-4; J: TRBJ1-1; D: NA; size: many; DNA: TGTGCCAGCAGTTCGGGGACGCGATTCTCCGTTCTGGACACTGAAGCTTTCTTT; CDR3: CASSSGTRFSVLDTEAFF
V: TRBV5-1; J: TRBJ2-2; D: NA; size: few; DNA: NA; CDR3: CASSLSSPVAGKTPGSCFF
V: TRBV7-9; J: TRBJ2-1; D: NA; size: few; DNA: TGTGCCAGCAGCCTGACGGACTATTCGGGTGAGCAGTTCTTC; CDR3: CASSLTDYSGEQFF
V: TRBV4-1; J: TRBJ2-6; D: TRBD2; size: few; DNA: TGCGCCAGCAGCCGTTCGGAGTCTCGAGCGGGAGGGCTCTCTGGGGCCAACGTCCTGACTTTC; CDR3: CASSRSESRAGGLSGANVLTF
V: TRBV5-4; J: TRBJ2-6; D: NA; size: NA; DNA: TGTGCCAGCAGCTTGGCGGAGTTTCTCGCTGGGGCCAACGTCCTGACTTTC; CDR3: CASSLAEFLAGANVLTF
V: TRBV20-1; J: TRBJ2-7; D: NA; size: NA; DNA: TGCAGTGCTGTTCGGAGGTCCGGGGAGCAGTACTTC; CDR3: CSAVRRSGEQYF
V: TRBV4-2; J: TRBJ2-7; D: NA; size: many; DNA: TGTGCCAGCAGCCACCTGACAGCAGGATTCTACGAGCAGTACTTC; CDR3: CASSHLTAGFYEQYF
V: TRBV11-2; J: TRBJ1-1; D: NA; size: few; DNA: TGTGCCAGCAGCAAGGGGGGAGCGGCTTTCTTT; CDR3: CASSKGGAAFF
V: TRBV12-3/TRBV12-4; J: TRBJ2-4; D: NA; size: NA; DNA: TGTGCCAGCAAAGACTACAACAAAAACATTCAGTACTTC; CDR3: CASKDYNKNIQYF
V: TRBV20-1; J: TRBJ1-4; D: NA; size: many; DNA: TGCAGTGCTAGTTTTCGGGCAACTAATGAAAAACTGTTTTTT; CDR3: CSASFRATNEKLFF
V: TRBV20-1; J: TRBJ2-1; D: TRBD2; size: many; DNA: TGCAGTGCTAGAGAGAGGGTAGCGGGGAGCAATGAGCAGTTCTTC; CDR3: CSARERVAGSNEQFF
V: TRBV30; J: TRBJ2-5; D: TRBD2; size: few; DNA: TGTGCCTGGAGTTCCCCCGGGACTAGCAGTTACTTC; CDR3: CAWSSPGTSSYF
V: TRBV7-9; J: TRBJ2-6; D: NA; size: many; DNA: TGTGCCAGCAGGAGGACCTTTAGCTCTGGGGCCAACGTCCTGACTTTC; CDR3: CASRRTFSSGANVLTF
V: TRBV30; J: TRBJ2-1; D: NA; size: NA; DNA: TGTGCCTGGGCGAACGGGCCTTTCAATGAGCAGTTCTTC; CDR3: CAWANGPFNEQFF
V: TRBV7-6; J: TRBJ2-2; D: TRBD2; size: few; DNA: TGTGCCAGCAGCCTCCACCGCCTAGCGGGAGGGGCCGGGGAGCTGTTTTTT; CDR3: CASSLHRLAGGAGELFF
V: TRBV5-1; J: TRBJ1-5; D: TRBD1; size: many; DNA: TGCGCCAGCAGCTCCGGACAGGGGAACAATCAGCCCCAGCATTTT; CDR3: CASSSGQGNNQPQHF
V: TRBV7-2; J: TRBJ1-1; D: TRBD1; size: few; DNA: TGTGCCAGCAGCTTAAGAGGACAGGGTGTTTTCGGGACTGAAGCTTTCTTT; CDR3: CASSLRGQGVFGTEAFF
V: TRBV18; J: TRBJ2-1; D: TRBD1; size: NA; DNA: TGTGCCAGCTCACGACAGGGGGTATCCTACAATGAGCAGTTCTTC; CDR3: CASSRQGVSYNEQFF
V: TRBV10-2; J: TRBJ2-3; D: NA; size: NA; DNA: TGCGCCAGCAGTGAGTCGATCGGAGGGCCGGGGGCAGATACGCAGTATTTT; CDR3: CASSESIGGPGADTQYF
V: TRBV20-1; J: TRBJ2-1; D: NA; size: few; DNA: TGCAGTGCTAGCGGCCTAGCTCAGGGGGGCAATGAGCAGTTCTTC; CDR3: CSASGLAQGGNEQFF
V: TRBV12-3/TRBV12-4; J: TRBJ2-1; D: TRBD2; size: many; DNA: TGTGCCAGCAGTTTAATCCGACTAGCGGGAGGTGAGCAGTTCTTC; CDR3: CASSLIRLAGGEQFF
V: TRBV12-3/TRBV12-4; J: TRBJ2-2; D: TRBD2; size: many; DNA: TGTGCCAGCAGTCTAGCGGGAGGGAACACCGGGGAGCTGTTTTTT; CDR3: CASSLAGGNTGELFF
V: TRBV7-2; J: TRBJ2-1; D: NA; size: many; DNA: TGTGCCAGCAGCTTAATCGGGACAAAACCGGAGCAGTTCTTC; CDR3: CASSLIGTKPEQFF
V: TRBV5-1; J: TRBJ1-1; D: TRBD1; size: NA; DNA: TGCGCCAGCAGCTGGGGGGACAGGGCTGAAGCTTTCTTT; CDR3: CASSWGDRAEAFF
V: TRBV28; J: TRBJ2-2; D: TRBD2; size: NA; DNA: TGTGCCAGCAGTTCATACTCTAGCGGGAGGGCCTACGGCGGGGAGCTGTTTTTT; CDR3: CASSSYSSGRAYGGELFF
V: TRBV20-1; J: TRBJ1-4; D: NA; size: many; DNA: TGCAGTGCTAGTCAACCTGGGGAACTGTTTTTT; CDR3: CSASQPGELFF
V: TRBV5-1; J: TRBJ2-7; D: TRBD2; size: NA; DNA: TGCGCCAGCAGCTGGGGACTAGCGGGCTACGAGCAGTACTTC; CDR3: CASSWGLAGYEQYF
V: TRBV5-1; J: TRBJ2-2; D: NA; size: NA; DNA: TGCGCCAGCGGACTCAGTATCACCGGGGAGCTATTTTTT; CDR3: CASGLSITGELFF
V: TRBV29-1; J: TRBJ1-2; D: NA; size: many; DNA: TGCAGCGTTGACTGGCAGCTCTATGGCTACACCTTC; CDR3: CSVDWQLYGYTF
V: TRBV7-9; J: TRBJ2-1; D: NA; size: few; DNA: TGTGCCAGCAGCTTAGCCCTCGGAGCGGGCAATGAGCAGTTCTTC; CDR3: CASSLALGAGNEQFF
V: TRBV7-2; J: TRBJ2-5; D: NA; size: many; DNA: TGTGCCAGCAGCTTAGGGGAACAGGTAGAAGAGACCCAGTACTTC; CDR3: CASSLGEQVEETQYF
V: TRBV20-1; J: TRBJ2-2; D: NA; size: many; DNA: TGCAGTGCTAGAGCCTCCGACGGGGCCGGGAACACCGGGGAGCTGTTTTTT; CDR3: CSARASDGAGNTGELFF
V: TRBV11-2; J: TRBJ2-7; D: TRBD2; size: few; DNA: TGTGCCAGCAGCTTCCAGCCGGGAGGGCCGGAATACGAGCAGTACTTC; CDR3: CASSFQPGGPEYEQYF